The rows below give T cell receptor beta chains drawn from one sample of a study of T cells in tumors after PD-1 blockade. Repertoires were generated with immunoSEQ multiplex PCR, while TCRdb's copy carries only in-frame clones and drops some. The data hold roughly 50,000 clones, with 81% observed a single time. This specimen consisted of PBMCs, obtained before anti-PD-1 treatment. These receptors all come from a human donor with basal cell carcinoma. CDR3s include the opening cysteine and the closing phenylalanine or tryptophan. The D gene is left open where the match is weak. Size tells how often a clone was seen (once, few, many) or the class of an expanded clone, and some rows leave it out.

V gene	clone size	J gene	D gene	CDR3 DNA	CDR3 protein
TRBV5-4	.	TRBJ2-7	TRBD1	TGTGCCAGCAGCTTCACAGGGGGCCCCTACGAGCAGTACTTC	CASSFTGGPYEQYF
TRBV6-5	.	TRBJ1-1	.	TGTGCCAGCAGTCGGGACGGACACACTGAAGCTTTCTTT	CASSRDGHTEAFF
TRBV7-9	.	TRBJ2-2	.	TGTGCCAGCTCCCGGGACTTCCTGAACACCGGGGAGCTGTTTTTT	CASSRDFLNTGELFF
TRBV12-3/TRBV12-4	.	TRBJ1-5	.	TGTGCCAGCAGACTACACCAGAATCAGCCCCAGCATTTT	CASRLHQNQPQHF
TRBV5-5	.	TRBJ1-1	.	TGTGCCAGCAGCTGGACGGACACTGAAGCTTTCTTT	CASSWTDTEAFF
TRBV5-6	.	TRBJ2-3	TRBD1	TGTGCCAGCAGCTTTTCCGACAGGGGCACAGATACGCAGTATTTT	CASSFSDRGTDTQYF
TRBV28	.	TRBJ1-1	.	TGTGCCAGCAGTTTGCTCCAGGGTAATGCAGCTTTCTTT	CASSLLQGNAAFF
TRBV6-5	.	TRBJ2-1	TRBD1	TGTGCCAGCTGTCGGACAGGGGAGAATGAGCAGTTCTTC	CASCRTGENEQFF
TRBV2	once	TRBJ2-2	TRBD2	TGTGCCAGCAGGACTAGCGGCGGCAAGGGAGCCGGGGAGCTGTTTTTT	CASRTSGGKGAGELFF
TRBV2	.	TRBJ1-4	.	TGTGCCAGCAGTGAAGAGGAGGGAAGTGAAAAACTGTTTTTT	CASSEEEGSEKLFF
TRBV5-1	few	TRBJ1-1	.	TGCGCCAGCAGCTTGGCCGCGACAGGGAACACTGAAGCTTTCTTT	CASSLAATGNTEAFF
TRBV18	.	TRBJ2-1	.	TGTGCCAGCTCACCGCGGCCAAACAATGAGCAGTTCTTC	CASSPRPNNEQFF
TRBV18	.	TRBJ1-1	.	TGTGCCAGCTCACCGGGGGAGAACACTGAAGCTTTCTTT	CASSPGENTEAFF
TRBV6-5	.	TRBJ1-2	TRBD1	TGTGCCAGCAGTTGGACAGGCCAGGGAAATGGCTACACCTTC	CASSWTGQGNGYTF
TRBV10-3	.	TRBJ1-1	.	TGTGCCATCAGTGTGGAGAACACTGAAGCTTTCTTT	CAISVENTEAFF
TRBV6-1	.	TRBJ2-4	.	TGTGCCAGCAGTGAAGGGGCAGATGCAAACATTCAGTACTTC	CASSEGADANIQYF
TRBV5-3	.	TRBJ1-5	.	TGTGCCAGAAGCTCCTACAGAAATCAGCCCCAGCATTTT	CARSSYRNQPQHF
TRBV5-1	.	TRBJ1-2	TRBD1	TGCGCCAGCAGCTCCGTGGAGGGGGCGGGTGGCTACACCTTC	CASSSVEGAGGYTF
TRBV6-7	.	TRBJ2-1	.	TGTGCCAGCAGTTATGGTTCTCGGGGATCTGTCTACAATGAGCAGTTCTTC	CASSYGSRGSVYNEQFF